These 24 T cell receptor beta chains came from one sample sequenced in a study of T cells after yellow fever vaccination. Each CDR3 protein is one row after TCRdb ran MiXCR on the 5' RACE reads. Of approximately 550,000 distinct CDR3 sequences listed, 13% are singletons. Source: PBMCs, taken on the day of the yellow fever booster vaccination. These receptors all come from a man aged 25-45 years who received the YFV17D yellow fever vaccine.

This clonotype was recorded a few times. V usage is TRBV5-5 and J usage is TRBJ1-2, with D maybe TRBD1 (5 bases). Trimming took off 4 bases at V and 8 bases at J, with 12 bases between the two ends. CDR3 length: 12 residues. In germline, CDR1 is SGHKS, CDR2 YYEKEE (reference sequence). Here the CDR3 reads CASSSAGEGYTF. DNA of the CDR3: TGTGCCAGCAGCAGCGCGGGGGAGGGCTACACCTTC.

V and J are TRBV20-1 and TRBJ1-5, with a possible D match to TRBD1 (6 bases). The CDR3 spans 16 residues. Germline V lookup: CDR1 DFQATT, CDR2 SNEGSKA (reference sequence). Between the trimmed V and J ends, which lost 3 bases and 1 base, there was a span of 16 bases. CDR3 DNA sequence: TGCAGTGCTAGGGGATCGGGGGGCCGAAGCAATCAGCCCCAGCATTTT. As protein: CSARGSGGRSNQPQHF.

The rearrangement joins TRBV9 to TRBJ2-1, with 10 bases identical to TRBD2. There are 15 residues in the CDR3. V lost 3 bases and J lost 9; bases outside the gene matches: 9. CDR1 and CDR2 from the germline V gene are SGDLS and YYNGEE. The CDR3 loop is CASSARPSGSSEQFF. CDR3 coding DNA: TGTGCCAGCAGCGCCCGTCCTAGCGGGAGCTCTGAGCAGTTCTTC.

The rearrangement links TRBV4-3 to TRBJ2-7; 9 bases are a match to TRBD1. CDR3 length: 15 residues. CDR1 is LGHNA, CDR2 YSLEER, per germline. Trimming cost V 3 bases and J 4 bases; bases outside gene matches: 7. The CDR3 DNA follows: TGCGCCAGCAGCCAGCGGACAGGGGATGGTTACGAGCAGTACTTC. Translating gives CASSQRTGDGYEQYF.

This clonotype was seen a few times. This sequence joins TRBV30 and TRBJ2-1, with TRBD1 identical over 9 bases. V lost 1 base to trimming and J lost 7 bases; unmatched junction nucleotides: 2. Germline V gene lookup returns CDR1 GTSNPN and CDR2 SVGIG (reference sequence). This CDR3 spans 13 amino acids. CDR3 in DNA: TGTGCCTGGAGTGGGGACAGGGATAATGAGCAGTTCTTC. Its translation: CAWSGDRDNEQFF. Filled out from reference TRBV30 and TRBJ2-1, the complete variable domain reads SQTIHQWPATLVQPVGSPLSLECTVEGTSNPNLYWYRQAAGRGLQLLFYSVGIGQISSEVPQNLSASRPQDRQFILSSKKLLLSDSGFYLCAWSGDRDNEQFFGPGTRLTVL.

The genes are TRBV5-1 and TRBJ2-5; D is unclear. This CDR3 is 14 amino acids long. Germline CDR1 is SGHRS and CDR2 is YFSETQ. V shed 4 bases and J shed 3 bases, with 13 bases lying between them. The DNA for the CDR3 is TGCGCCAGCAGCCCTAATCCGCGGAAAGAGACCCAGTACTTC. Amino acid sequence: CASSPNPRKETQYF.

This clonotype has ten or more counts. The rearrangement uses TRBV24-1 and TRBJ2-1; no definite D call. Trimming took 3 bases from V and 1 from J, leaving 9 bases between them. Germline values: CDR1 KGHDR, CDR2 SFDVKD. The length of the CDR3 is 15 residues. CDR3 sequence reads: CATSDGWGSYNEQFF. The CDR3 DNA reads TGTGCCACCAGTGATGGGTGGGGATCCTACAATGAGCAGTTCTTC.

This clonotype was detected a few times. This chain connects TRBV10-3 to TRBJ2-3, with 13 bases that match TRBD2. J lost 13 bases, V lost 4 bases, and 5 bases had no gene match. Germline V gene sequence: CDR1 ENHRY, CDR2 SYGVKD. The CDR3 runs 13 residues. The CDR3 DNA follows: TGTGCCATCAGTGGGACTAGCGGGAGCCAAGAGTATTTT. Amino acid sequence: CAISGTSGSQEYF.

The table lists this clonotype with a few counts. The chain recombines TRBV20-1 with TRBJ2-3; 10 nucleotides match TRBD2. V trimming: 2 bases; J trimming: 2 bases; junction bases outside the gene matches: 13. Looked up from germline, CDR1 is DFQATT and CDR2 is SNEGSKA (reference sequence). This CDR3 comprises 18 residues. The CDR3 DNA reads TGCAGTGCTAGAAGTGAACTAGCGGGATCCACAATCACAGATACGCAGTATTTT. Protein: CSARSELAGSTITDTQYF.

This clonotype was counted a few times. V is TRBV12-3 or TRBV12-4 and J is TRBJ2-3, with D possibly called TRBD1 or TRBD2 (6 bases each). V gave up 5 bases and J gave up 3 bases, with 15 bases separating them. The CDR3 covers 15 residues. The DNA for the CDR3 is TGTGCCAGCAGTCGGGAAGGGGGGTGGACAGATACGCAGTATTTT. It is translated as CASSREGGWTDTQYF.

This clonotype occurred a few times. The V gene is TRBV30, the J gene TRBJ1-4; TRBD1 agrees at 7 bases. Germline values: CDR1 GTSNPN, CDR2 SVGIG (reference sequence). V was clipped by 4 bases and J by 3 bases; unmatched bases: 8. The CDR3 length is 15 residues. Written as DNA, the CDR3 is TGTGCCTGGAAAACCATACAGGGGCCTAATGAAAAACTGTTTTTT. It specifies CAWKTIQGPNEKLFF.

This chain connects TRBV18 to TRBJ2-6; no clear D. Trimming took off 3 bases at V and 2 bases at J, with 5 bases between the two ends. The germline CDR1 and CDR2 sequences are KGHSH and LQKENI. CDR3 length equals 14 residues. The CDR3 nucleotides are TGTGCCAGCTCACCCGAAGCTGGGGCCAACGTCCTGACTTTC. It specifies CASSPEAGANVLTF.

This chain's CDR3 is CAISEGRGQGLSGNTIYF. CDR3 DNA sequence: TGTGCCATCAGTGAAGGGCGAGGACAGGGGCTCTCTGGAAACACCATATATTTT. The genes are TRBV10-3 and TRBJ1-3; 9 bases agree with TRBD1. J gave up 0 bases and V 3 bases, and 9 bases lay outside the gene matches. Germline loops: CDR1 ENHRY, CDR2 SYGVKD. This CDR3 spans 18 amino acids.

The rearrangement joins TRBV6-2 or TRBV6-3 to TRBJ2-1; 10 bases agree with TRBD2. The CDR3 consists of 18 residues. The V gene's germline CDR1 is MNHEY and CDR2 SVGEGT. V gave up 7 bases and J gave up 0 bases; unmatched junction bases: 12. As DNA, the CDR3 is TGTGCCAGCAATGCGGGTAGGCTAGCGGGGGCCTCCTACAATGAGCAGTTCTTC. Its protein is CASNAGRLAGASYNEQFF.

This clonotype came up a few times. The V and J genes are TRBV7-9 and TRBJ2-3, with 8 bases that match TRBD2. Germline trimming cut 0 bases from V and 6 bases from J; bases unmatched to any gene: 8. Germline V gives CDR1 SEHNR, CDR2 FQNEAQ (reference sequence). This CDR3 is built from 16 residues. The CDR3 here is CASSLAQSGSLDTQYF. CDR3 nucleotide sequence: TGTGCCAGCAGCTTAGCGCAGAGCGGGAGTTTGGATACGCAGTATTTT.

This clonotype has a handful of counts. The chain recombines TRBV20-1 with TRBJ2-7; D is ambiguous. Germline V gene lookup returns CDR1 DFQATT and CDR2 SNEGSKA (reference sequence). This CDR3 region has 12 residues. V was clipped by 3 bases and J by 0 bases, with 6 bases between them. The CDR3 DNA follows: TGCAGTGCTAGCCGAAACTCCTACGAGCAGTACTTC. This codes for CSASRNSYEQYF.

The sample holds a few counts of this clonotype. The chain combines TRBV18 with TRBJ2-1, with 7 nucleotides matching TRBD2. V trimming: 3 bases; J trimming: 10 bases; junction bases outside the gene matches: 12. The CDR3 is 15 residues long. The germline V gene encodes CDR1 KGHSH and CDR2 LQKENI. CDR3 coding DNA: TGTGCCAGCTCACCCGGACTAGGAGGGGATAGGGAGCAGTTCTTC. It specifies CASSPGLGGDREQFF. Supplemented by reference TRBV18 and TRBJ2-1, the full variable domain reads NAGVMQNPRHLVRRRGQEARLRCSPMKGHSHVYWYRQLPEEGLKFMVYLQKENIIDESGMPKERFSAEFPKEGPSILRIQQVVRGDSAAYFCASSPGLGGDREQFFGPGTRLTVL.

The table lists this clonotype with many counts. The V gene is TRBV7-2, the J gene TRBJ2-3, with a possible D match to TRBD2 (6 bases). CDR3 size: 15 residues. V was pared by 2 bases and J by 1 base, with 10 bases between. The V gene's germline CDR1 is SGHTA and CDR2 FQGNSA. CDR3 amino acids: CASSLMGGRTDTQYF. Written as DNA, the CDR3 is TGTGCCAGCAGCTTAATGGGGGGACGCACAGATACGCAGTATTTT.

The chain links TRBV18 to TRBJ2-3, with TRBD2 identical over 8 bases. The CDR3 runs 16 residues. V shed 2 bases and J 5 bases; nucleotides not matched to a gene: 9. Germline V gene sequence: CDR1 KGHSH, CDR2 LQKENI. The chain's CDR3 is CASSPLSGSWIDTQYF. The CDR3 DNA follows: TGTGCCAGCTCACCATTAAGCGGGAGTTGGATAGATACGCAGTATTTT.

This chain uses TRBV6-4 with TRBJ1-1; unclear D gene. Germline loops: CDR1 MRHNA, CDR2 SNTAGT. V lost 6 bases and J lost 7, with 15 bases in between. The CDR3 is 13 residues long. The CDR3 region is CASSQTPGLEAFF. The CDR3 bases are TGTGCCAGCAGCCAAACCCCAGGCCTTGAAGCTTTCTTT.

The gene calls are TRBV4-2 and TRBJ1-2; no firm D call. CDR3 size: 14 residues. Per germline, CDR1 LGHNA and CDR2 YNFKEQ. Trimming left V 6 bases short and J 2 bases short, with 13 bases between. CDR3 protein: CASSPNLRNYGYTF. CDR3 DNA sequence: TGTGCCAGCAGTCCGAACCTGAGAAACTATGGCTACACCTTC.

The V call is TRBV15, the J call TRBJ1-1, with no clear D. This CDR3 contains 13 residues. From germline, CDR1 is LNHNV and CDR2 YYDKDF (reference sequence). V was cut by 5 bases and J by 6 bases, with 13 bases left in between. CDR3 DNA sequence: TGTGCCACCAGCGTAACTAGGGAGGCTGAAGCTTTCTTT. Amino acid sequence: CATSVTREAEAFF.

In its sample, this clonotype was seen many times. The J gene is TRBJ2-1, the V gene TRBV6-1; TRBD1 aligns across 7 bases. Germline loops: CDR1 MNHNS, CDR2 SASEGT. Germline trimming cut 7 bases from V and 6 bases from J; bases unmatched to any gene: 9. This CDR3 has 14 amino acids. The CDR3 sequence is CASNTRQGPNEQFF. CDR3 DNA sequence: TGTGCCAGCAATACGAGACAGGGACCCAATGAGCAGTTCTTC.

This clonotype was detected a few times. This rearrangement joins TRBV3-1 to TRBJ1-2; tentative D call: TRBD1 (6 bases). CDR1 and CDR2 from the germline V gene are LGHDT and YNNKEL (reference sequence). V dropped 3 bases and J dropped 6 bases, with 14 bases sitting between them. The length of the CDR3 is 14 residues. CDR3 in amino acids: CASSHGQTWDGYTF. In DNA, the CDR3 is TGTGCCAGCAGCCACGGACAGACTTGGGATGGCTACACCTTC.